The 30 T cell receptor beta chains below come from one sample, sequenced in a study of cytomegalovirus exposure and HLA in healthy donors. PCR employed 60 Vbeta and 13 Jbeta primers. Measured with immunoSEQ multiplex PCR; TCRdb has only the in-frame clones, and not every one. The sample lists about 130,000 clones; about 78% were seen once. The sequencing sample was made of PBMCs. Receptors originate from a human donor in good health.

Turning to this clone: The junction departs from the called germline gene at one end, perhaps through a read error. The V gene is TRBV4-1, the J gene TRBJ1-3; D is possibly TRBD1 (6 bases). The CDR3 has 17 amino acids. Germline V gene lookup returns CDR1 MGHRA and CDR2 YSYEKL. Here the CDR3 reads CASSQVGGEPTRNAIYF. CDR3 nucleotide sequence: TGCGCCAGCAGCCAAGTAGGGGGGGAGCCAACCCGAAACGCCATATATTTT.

This chain links TRBV7-7 with TRBJ1-1; 8 bases align to TRBD1. The CDR3 consists of 18 residues. In germline, CDR1 is SSHAT, CDR2 FNYEAQ (reference sequence). Germline trimming cut 1 base from V and 1 base from J; bases unmatched to any gene: 11. The CDR3 spells CASSLVWDRRGENTEAFF. CDR3 DNA sequence: TGTGCCAGCAGCTTAGTTTGGGACAGGAGAGGGGAGAACACTGAAGCTTTCTTT.

V usage is TRBV9 and J usage is TRBJ1-2, with D maybe TRBD1 (5 bases). Trimming left V 4 bases short and J 2 bases short, with 12 bases between. This CDR3 spans 14 amino acids. In germline, CDR1 is SGDLS, CDR2 YYNGEE. This CDR3 reads CASSLQDRNYGYTF. The CDR3 DNA sequence: TGTGCCAGCAGCCTACAGGACCGAAACTATGGCTACACCTTC.

This clone was seen a handful of times. The chain is built from TRBV7-2 and TRBJ2-1; TRBD2 might be the D (6 bases). From germline, CDR1 is SGHTA and CDR2 FQGNSA. Trimming removed 4 bases from V and 0 bases from J, with 13 bases in between. The CDR3 sequence is 16 residues long. The CDR3 loop is CASSSGTGNSYNEQFF. The CDR3 DNA is TGTGCCAGCAGCTCCGGGACTGGCAACTCCTACAATGAGCAGTTCTTC.

V and J are TRBV28 and TRBJ2-6; maybe TRBD2 (5 bases). V lost 5 bases, J lost 1 base, and 18 bases lay in between. The length of the CDR3 is 18 residues. The germline V gene has CDR1 MDHEN and CDR2 SYDVKM. CDR3 sequence (DNA): TGTGCCAGCAGTGCCCCGATGGGCACGGGATCTGGGGCCAACGTCCTGACTTTC. Its translation: CASSAPMGTGSGANVLTF. Filled out from reference TRBV28 and TRBJ2-6, the complete variable domain reads DVKVTQSSRYLVKRTGEKVFLECVQDMDHENMFWYRQDPGLGLRLIYFSYDVKMKEKGDIPEGYSVSREKKERFSLILESASTNQTSMYLCASSAPMGTGSGANVLTFGAGSRLTVL.

The V call is TRBV12-5, the J call TRBJ1-1, with D unclear. The CDR3 contains 13 residues. Deletions cut 1 base from V and 2 bases from J, with 5 bases between. Germline CDR1 and CDR2: LGHNT and FRNRAP. CDR3 nucleotide sequence: TGTGCTAGTGGTTTGGCTTTTAACACTGAAGCTTTCTTT. This codes for CASGLAFNTEAFF.

The gene calls are TRBV5-4 and TRBJ1-1; the match to TRBD1 covers 11 bases. The length of the CDR3 is 16 residues. Trimming at V came to 4 bases and at J to 1 base, leaving 6 bases not matched to a gene. Looked up from germline, CDR1 is SGHNT and CDR2 is YYREEE (reference sequence). This CDR3 is CASSAPGTGGNTEAFF. CDR3 DNA sequence: TGTGCCAGCAGCGCCCCCGGGACAGGGGGGAACACTGAAGCTTTCTTT.

This chain joins TRBV30 and TRBJ2-3; TRBD2 agrees at 15 bases. Germline V lookup: CDR1 GTSNPN, CDR2 SVGIG (reference sequence). Trimming removed 0 bases from V and 2 bases from J; junction bases left unmatched: 6. The CDR3 is 18 amino acids. In nucleotides, the CDR3 is TGTGCCTGGAGTGTACTCGGACTAGCGGGAGGGCCCACAGATACGCAGTATTTT. It is translated as CAWSVLGLAGGPTDTQYF.

The chain recombines TRBV9 with TRBJ1-6, with 11 bases aligning to TRBD1. CDR3 length: 17 amino acids. Germline lookup yields CDR1 SGDLS and CDR2 YYNGEE. V lost 4 bases to trimming and J lost 12 bases; unmatched junction nucleotides: 15. The CDR3 DNA reads as TGTGCCAGCAGCCCAACCGGGAGGACAGGGGGCACCCTACCCCTCCACTTT. Translating gives CASSPTGRTGGTLPLHF. The full variable domain, rest sourced from reference TRBV9 and TRBJ1-6, is DSGVTQTPKHLITATGQRVTLRCSPRSGDLSVYWYQQSLDQGLQFLIQYYNGEERAKGNILERFSAQQFPDLHSELNLSSLELGDSALYFCASSPTGRTGGTLPLHFGNGTRLTVT.

The chain joins TRBV30 to TRBJ1-1; D may be TRBD1 (6 bases). V lost 0 bases, J lost 6 bases, and 14 bases lay in between. This CDR3 has 14 amino acids. The V gene's germline CDR1 is GTSNPN and CDR2 SVGIG (reference sequence). The CDR3 loop is CAWSVLGAISEAFF. The CDR3 DNA reads TGTGCCTGGAGTGTCCTGGGGGCGATTTCTGAAGCTTTCTTT.

The chain joins TRBV9 to TRBJ1-2; TRBD1 matches 7 bases. CDR3 length: 14 amino acids. Trimming removed 3 bases from V and 4 bases from J; junction bases left unmatched: 6. Germline V gene sequence: CDR1 SGDLS, CDR2 YYNGEE. CDR3 sequence: CASSAAQGLYGYTF. The DNA of the CDR3 is TGTGCCAGCAGCGCGGCACAGGGGCTCTATGGCTACACCTTC.

In its sample, this clone was seen a few times. The chain employs TRBV19 and TRBJ2-5, with 9 bases aligning to TRBD2. With V trimmed by 5 bases and J by 5 bases, 6 bases remained unmatched. Germline V gene lookup returns CDR1 LNHDA and CDR2 SQIVND (reference sequence). This CDR3 has 14 residues. CDR3 region: CASSGAGGLETQYF. The CDR3 DNA sequence: TGTGCCAGTAGTGGCGCGGGGGGGCTCGAGACCCAGTACTTC.

The chain employs TRBV6-5 and TRBJ1-1; no clear D gene. Germline V gene sequence: CDR1 MNHEY, CDR2 SVGAGI. The CDR3 extends over 14 amino acids. The ends were cut back, 2 bases at V and 1 base at J, with 8 bases in the middle. The CDR3 coding sequence is TGTGCCAGCAGTTACAGCCGAAGGAACACTGAAGCTTTCTTT. Translation: CASSYSRRNTEAFF.

The chain employs TRBV9 and TRBJ2-1; a weak D match, TRBD2 (6 bases). Germline V gives CDR1 SGDLS, CDR2 YYNGEE. The V gene lost 4 bases and the J gene lost 6 bases, with 8 bases spanning the gap. The CDR3 contains 12 residues. The chain's CDR3 is CASSTSLNEQFF. CDR3 DNA sequence: TGTGCCAGCAGCACTAGCCTCAATGAGCAGTTCTTC.

This chain connects TRBV29-1 to TRBJ1-2; no clear D. The V end was cut by 4 bases, the J end by 8 bases, with 11 bases between. CDR3 length: 11 amino acids. The germline CDR1 and CDR2 sequences are SQVTM and ANQGSEA. Here the CDR3 reads CSVGAAKGYTF. The CDR3 bases are TGCAGCGTTGGGGCAGCTAAAGGCTACACCTTC. The variable domain in full, with the rest retrieved from reference TRBV29-1 and TRBJ1-2, is SAVISQKPSRDICQRGTSLTIQCQVDSQVTMMFWYRQQPGQSLTLIATANQGSEATYESGFVIDKFPISRPNLTFSTLTVSNMSPEDSSIYLCSVGAAKGYTFGSGTRLTVV.

This chain connects TRBV11-2 to TRBJ2-1; D is perhaps TRBD1 (5 bases). V lost 0 bases to trimming and J lost 11 bases, with 11 bases between them. The CDR3 runs 13 residues. The germline gives CDR1 SGHAT, CDR2 FQNNGV. The CDR3 DNA follows: TGTGCCAGCAGCTTAGAGACTCCAGGGAAGCAGTTCTTC. It encodes CASSLETPGKQFF.

About this clone: This CDR3 fails to terminate in the conserved phenylalanine or tryptophan, so it likely reflects a read error. The chain combines TRBV6-1 with TRBJ1-2; TRBD1 agrees at 10 bases. Trimming took 4 bases from V and 4 from J; bases not matched to a gene: 12. The CDR3 extends over 17 amino acids. Looked up from germline, CDR1 is MNHNS and CDR2 is SASEGT. CDR3: CASSASGTGVQSYGYTS. As DNA, the CDR3 is TGTGCCAGCAGTGCCTCCGGGACAGGGGTCCAGAGCTATGGCTACACCTCC.

The chain has TRBV7-3 and TRBJ2-1; 14 bases line up with TRBD2. Losses at the gene ends were 4 bases for V and 6 bases for J; bases not matched to a gene: 8. Germline lookup yields CDR1 SGHTA and CDR2 FQGTGA. The CDR3 consists of 17 residues. The CDR3 bases are TGTGCCAGCAGCTCTCCTATGGGACTAGCGGGAGCCAATGAGCAGTTCTTC. Residues: CASSSPMGLAGANEQFF.

This clone showed up just a few times. The gene calls are TRBV18 and TRBJ2-5; 7 bases agree with TRBD2. V was pared by 5 bases and J by 7 bases, with 4 bases of the junction left unmatched. Germline V gene data show CDR1 as KGHSH and CDR2 as LQKENI. The CDR3 is 12 residues long. The CDR3 reads CASSGTTGTQYF. The CDR3 DNA reads TGTGCCAGCTCAGGGACTACGGGGACCCAGTACTTC.

The V and J genes are TRBV7-2 and TRBJ2-7, with a tentative D call TRBD2 (6 bases). Germline lookup yields CDR1 SGHTA and CDR2 FQGNSA. The CDR3 is 15 residues long. Deletions cut 6 bases from V and 4 bases from J, with 19 bases between. The CDR3: CASSEQERAPYEQYF. CDR3 DNA: TGTGCCAGCAGTGAACAGGAGCGGGCGCCTTACGAGCAGTACTTC. Combining the CDR3 with reference TRBV7-2 and TRBJ2-7 gives the whole variable domain GAGVSQSPSNKVTEKGKDVELRCDPISGHTALYWYRQSLGQGLEFLIYFQGNSAPDKSGLPSDRFSAERTGGSVSTLTIQRTQQEDSAVYLCASSEQERAPYEQYFGPGTRLTVT.

V usage is TRBV9 and J usage is TRBJ2-2, with D possibly matching TRBD2 (5 bases). The CDR3 consists of 19 residues. Germline lookup yields CDR1 SGDLS and CDR2 YYNGEE. Trimming left V 0 bases short and J 0 bases short, with 18 bases between. The CDR3 loop is CASSVGKKGEYTNTGELFF. The CDR3 bases are TGTGCCAGCAGCGTAGGTAAAAAGGGAGAGTATACGAACACCGGGGAGCTGTTTTTT.

The V call is TRBV7-2, the J call TRBJ2-4; D perhaps matches TRBD2 (7 bases). Germline CDR1 and CDR2: SGHTA and FQGNSA. The V end was cut by 5 bases, the J end by 1 base, with 18 bases between. This CDR3 contains 17 residues. The CDR3 sequence: CASSPLGGAGAKNIQYF. CDR3 DNA sequence: TGTGCCAGCAGCCCACTAGGGGGGGCCGGGGCCAAAAACATTCAGTACTTC.

This chain links TRBV5-6 with TRBJ2-1; 7 bases fit TRBD2. Per the germline V gene, CDR1 is SGHDT and CDR2 is YYEEEE. The CDR3 runs 16 residues. After removal of 0 bases from V and 2 bases from J, the junction contained 5 bases not matched to a gene. The chain's CDR3 is CASSLAGAGAYNEQFF. DNA of the CDR3: TGTGCCAGCAGCTTGGCCGGGGCGGGAGCCTACAATGAGCAGTTCTTC.

The J gene is TRBJ1-2, the V gene TRBV7-2; 8 bases map to TRBD1. There are 12 residues in the CDR3. The V segment lost 5 bases and the J segment 7 bases; nucleotides outside the gene matches: 3. Germline V gene data show CDR1 as SGHTA and CDR2 as FQGNSA. DNA of the CDR3: TGTGCCAGCAGCCCAGGGGGCTCTGGCTACACCTTC. It translates to CASSPGGSGYTF.

The chain combines TRBV7-9 with TRBJ2-5, with TRBD2 identical over 8 bases. Germline V gives CDR1 SEHNR, CDR2 FQNEAQ (reference sequence). The V and J ends lost 5 bases and 1 base, in that order; junction bases with no gene match: 12. CDR3 length: 17 residues. The DNA for the CDR3 is TGTGCCAGCAGCCTACCCTCAGCGGGAGTTGCCCAAGAGACCCAGTACTTC. Residues: CASSLPSAGVAQETQYF.

The chain recombines TRBV7-2 with TRBJ2-1; D gene uncertain. V was clipped by 2 bases and J by 10 bases, with 15 bases between them. Per germline, CDR1 SGHTA and CDR2 FQGNSA. The CDR3 is 14 amino acids. The CDR3 bases are TGTGCCAGCAGCTTAATGGTAGGATCCAGGGAGCAGTTCTTC. Translation: CASSLMVGSREQFF.

J is TRBJ2-2 and V is TRBV5-1, with D maybe TRBD2 (6 bases). V was clipped by 3 bases and J by 5 bases, with 14 bases between them. Per the germline V gene, CDR1 is SGHRS and CDR2 is YFSETQ. The CDR3 runs 15 residues. CDR3 sequence: CASSWGSGGTGELFF. In DNA, the CDR3 is TGCGCCAGCAGCTGGGGATCAGGAGGGACCGGGGAGCTGTTTTTT.

This chain connects TRBV9 to TRBJ2-6; D is unclear. Trimming shortened V by 3 bases and J by 2 bases, and 3 bases separated the two germline ends. CDR1 SGDLS and CDR2 YYNGEE come from the germline V gene. The CDR3 loop spans 13 amino acids. This CDR3 reads CASSATGANVLTF. The CDR3 region has the DNA TGTGCCAGCAGCGCTACTGGGGCCAACGTCCTGACTTTC.

This rearrangement joins TRBV7-8 to TRBJ2-7; 7 bases fit TRBD2. Germline V gene lookup returns CDR1 SGHVS and CDR2 FQNEAQ. The CDR3 length is 12 residues. The V gene end was trimmed by 4 bases and the J gene end by 8 bases; junction bases not matched to a gene: 5. The CDR3 DNA is TGTGCCAGCAGCTCTAGCGGTAGCCAGCAGTACTTC. It specifies CASSSSGSQQYF. The complete variable domain, with remaining parts taken from reference TRBV7-8 and TRBJ2-7, reads GAGVSQSPRYKVAKRGQDVALRCDPISGHVSLFWYQQALGQGPEFLTYFQNEAQLDKSGLPSDRFFAERPEGSVSTLKIQRTQQEDSAVYLCASSSSGSQQYFGPGTRLTVT.

The chain links TRBV27 to TRBJ2-2, with D possibly matching TRBD2 (5 bases). The germline V gene encodes CDR1 MNHEY and CDR2 SMNVEV (reference sequence). V dropped 1 base and J dropped 4 bases, with 10 bases sitting between them. CDR3 size: 15 residues. The CDR3 DNA is TGTGCCAGCAGTTTATGGCGAGGACTCACCGGGGAGCTGTTTTTT. As protein: CASSLWRGLTGELFF.